This T cell receptor (beta chain) was sequenced in a study of molecular identifiers for immune sequencing clone quantification (dated by TCRdb to the late 2010s). Study-wide context: In a replicate experiment, RNA from roughly 21,000 or 96,000 naive CD8 T cells was split into five aliquots, four of which were sequenced. CD8 T cells were used in a methods study to benchmark molecular-identifier clustering-based TCR repertoire sequencing (MIDCIRS) and TCR RNA copy counting.

In this sample, this clonotype turned up many times. Its antigen is not yet known. Base-call qualities are not available, and no considerably larger clone is one nucleotide away. Receptors were amplified or captured by PCR. Instrument on record: Illumina HiSeq 4000. Bulk TCR libraries were generated as previously described, with the TCR primers listed in Table S5 used. Total RNA was purified with the Qiagen AllPrep DNA/RNA kit. Before any analysis, reads coming from multiple sequencing runs of the same library were combined into one pool. The paper's processing steps were these. Reads were retained only if the reads had an exact TCR constant sequence, and the retained reads were trimmed to 150 nt and grouped according to their 12-nt molecular barcodes. Reads within each barcode group were sub-clustered using a 15% Levenshtein threshold, and quality-weighted consensus sequences were constructed for each RNA molecule. Non-functional sequences were removed, as were lower-count sequences one edit away from another. On the basis of fitting two negative binomial distributions, barcode sub-clusters with fewer than 20% of the maximum read count were discarded. Through fastp at Q25 and MiXCR, TCRdb rebuilt clones from the public reads, retaining in-frame beta chains. Rows with one shared CDR3 protein collapse into an entry with the most common genes and DNA. TCRdb's processing, not the study's, gives the V and J calls here. The table for this sample lists more than 450,000 distinct CDR3 sequences; roughly 23% of them were counted only once. Of the sample, 0.65% to 0.95% is held by the ten largest clones.

General findings and caveats noted by the study authors: In CMV-specific effector cells, clones with more than 20 RNA copies accounted for over 99% of molecules, whereas in naive cells such clones accounted for under 1%. Highly expanded clone sizes could be underestimated because identical TCR molecules may share a barcode. Modeling estimated about three recovered TCR RNA copies per cell, compared with approximately 9.5 by digital PCR, which implies roughly 27% capture efficiency. When barcode sub-clustering was left out, chimeric consensus sequences inflated TCR diversity, with chimeras reaching as high as 47%. Naive libraries contained spiked-in Jurkat TCR RNA (roughly ten copies' worth), which is not part of the donor repertoire. A single cell's worth of spiked-in Jurkat TCR RNA was reported detectable even among 900,000 to 1,000,000 naive CD8 T cells.

The germline ends are 10 bases apart after V is trimmed by 0 bases and J by 6 bases. From cysteine to phenylalanine, the CDR3 is 14 amino acids long. CDR3 DNA only is kept here, 42 bases in frame from base 1. From the germline V gene, CDR1 is SGHVS and CDR2 is FNYEAQ. Libraries of naive CD8 T cells were built from anywhere between roughly 18,000 and 1,000,000 sorted cells, with 10%, 30% or 50% of the purified RNA used. On a BD FACSAria II, naive CD8 T cells were FACS-sorted as CD8+CD4-CCR7+CD45RA+ and collected into RLT Plus buffer. Detection sensitivity was tested by spiking Jurkat RNA equal to roughly ten TCR copies' worth into samples containing roughly 17,000-1,100,000 naive CD8 T cells. CD8 T cells were enriched using RosetteSep CD8+ T Cell Enrichment Cocktail and Ficoll-Paque, and the enriched cells then underwent ACK red cell lysis.

This clonotype was sampled from a human donor in good health. Some libraries in this study had Jurkat cell RNA spiked in. Specimen: naive CD8+ T cells from blood, with Jurkat cell RNA spiked in. The cell subset or site label corresponds to: FACS-sorted CD8+CD4-CCR7+CD45RA+ naive T cells. The chain employs TRBV7-6 and TRBJ2-3, with a tentative D gene TRBD2 over 6 matching bases. The CDR3 protein sequence reads: CASSLAGGIDTQYF. The DNA sequence is as follows: TGTGCCAGCAGCTTAGCGGGCGGGATCGATACGCAGTATTTT.